This T cell receptor (beta chain) was captured by sequencing in a study of blood T cell repertoires in COVID-19. CDR3 length equals 13 residues. After removal of 6 bases from V and 9 bases from J, the junction contained 8 bases not matched to a gene. Germline assignment: CDR1 MRHNA and CDR2 SNTAGT. Authors' data handling: Estimation of nucleated cell counts was performed using reference gene primer amplification. Assay used: immunoSEQ multiplex PCR; TCRdb lists only in-frame clones, some missing. Clone size and the V and J calls come from that table; the DNA yielded D and trimming. Of tens of thousands of clones listed, around nine tenths are singletons.

Sequenced sample: peripheral blood. The chain has TRBV6-4 and TRBJ2-1, with 7 bases aligning to TRBD2. This clonotype was sampled from a human donor in a cohort sampled during active COVID-19. CDR3: CASSRDYEGEQFF. CDR3 DNA sequence: TGTGCCAGCAGCCGGGACTATGAGGGTGAGCAGTTCTTC.